This entry describes one T cell receptor (beta chain). This clonotype has a count of ten or more. The antigen this receptor binds is unknown. No qualities accompany the bases; no much larger clone lies one base away. This record belongs to a study of early T cells in non-severe SARS-CoV-2 infection (dated by TCRdb to about 2021). Describing the broader study: Bulk RNA from unsorted whole blood was used for TCR sequencing, so alpha and beta chains could not be paired. Here is what the overall study found, with its caveats: Matching against VDJdb was skewed toward anti-spike CD8 responses, likely underestimated virus-specific expansions, and missed private and CD4 specificities.

The library was made by 5' RACE. Sequencing used a NextSeq 500. In the TCR library protocol, unique molecular identifiers were attached to individual cDNA molecules to correct for PCR bias and sequencing error. Sequencing covered both TCR alpha and beta chains, and within each sample the abundances of alpha and beta sequences were tightly co-correlated. The paper's data handling went like this. Decombinator V4 was used to annotate TCR sequences for V gene, J gene and CDR3. TCRs were defined as expanded if a significant change between any two time points was detected under a Poisson model with p below 0.0001. Abundances of TCRs were expressed as counts per million after normalisation to the total number of TCRs sequenced in each sample. VDJdb, accessed 1 November 2021, was searched for CMV, EBV and SARS-CoV-2 annotated TCRs, excluding TCRs annotated for multiple antigens. TCRdb cleaned the public reads at Q25 with fastp, built clones with MiXCR and kept in-frame beta chains. Rows merge per CDR3 protein into single entries with the most common DNA and genes. The V and J calls reflect TCRdb's pipeline rather than the authors' work. In this sample the table shows under 70,000 distinct CDR3 sequences, about 6% of which occur a single time. The top ten clonotypes cover less than 3.5% of the sample.

Set within a cohort of healthcare workers in London, UK, this nested case-control study involved weekly PCR testing of nasopharyngeal swabs along with blood sampling. Healthcare workers were enrolled in the week of the UK lockdown, from 23 to 31 March 2020, and were followed every week for up to about 16 weeks. This TCR derives from an adult who was a healthcare worker with PCR-confirmed SARS-CoV-2 infection or an uninfected control (not recorded which). Sample: whole blood, taken at baseline.

At the DNA level, the sequence is TGTGCCAGCAGCTTAGGGTTTAGTCTCAATGAGCAGTTCTTC. Its product reads: CASSLGFSLNEQFF. The rearrangement joined TRBV11-3 to TRBJ2-1; the D gene assignment is ambiguous. The germline V gene provides CDR1 SGHNT and CDR2 YENEEA. A distance of 10 bases separates the germline ends of V and J, which lose 1 base and 6 bases respectively. The CDR3 runs 14 amino acids, cysteine and phenylalanine included. The sequence is cut down to CDR3 DNA, 42 bases in frame from base 1.